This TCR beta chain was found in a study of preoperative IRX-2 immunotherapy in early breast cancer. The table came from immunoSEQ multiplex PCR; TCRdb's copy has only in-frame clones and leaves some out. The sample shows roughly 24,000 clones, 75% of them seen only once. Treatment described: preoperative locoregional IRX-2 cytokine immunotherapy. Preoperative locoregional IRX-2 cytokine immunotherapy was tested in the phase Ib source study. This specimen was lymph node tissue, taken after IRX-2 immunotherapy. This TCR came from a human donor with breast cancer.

The CDR3: CASSPAQGYYGYTF. The DNA of the CDR3 is TGTGCCAGCAGCCCTGCCCAGGGTTACTATGGCTACACCTTC. The chain carries TRBV7-4 and TRBJ1-2; D may be TRBD1 (5 bases). Trimming stripped 5 bases from V and 3 bases from J, with 13 bases between. Per germline, CDR1 SGHVT and CDR2 SQSDAQ. The CDR3 totals 14 residues.